The following is a T cell receptor (beta chain) sequence with its context. Its antigen is undetermined. Time point given: blood from clinic visit 5 months post-surgery; TSC patient then seizure free. Only cases whose brain tissue showed the highest T cell transcript signatures were sequenced. Pre-surgery treatment included at least one anti-epileptic drug. The source of the sample is a study of brain T cells in children with intractable seizures. The CDR3 contains 15 residues. The V end was cut by 0 bases, the J end by 0 bases, with 7 bases between. The germline gives CDR1 SGHRS, CDR2 YFSETQ. Some clones are missing from TCRdb's copy, which holds only in-frame ones; the method was immunoSEQ multiplex PCR. The sample gives about 340,000 clones, over 85% of which show up once; about 6% is in the top ten. Notes on the study in general: Only CDR3 sequence similarity suggested viral specificity, without known HCMV serostatus. Pre-surgery blood may have been undersampled, hiding some clones.

The V call is TRBV5-1, the J call TRBJ1-3; D may be TRBD1 (5 bases). This TCR was recovered from a boy under two years old with tuberous sclerosis and intractable seizures. Sample: peripheral blood, taken roughly 5 months after surgery. CDR3 in DNA: TGCGCCAGCAGCTTGGGGGACTTCTCTGGAAACACCATATATTTT. It translates to CASSLGDFSGNTIYF.